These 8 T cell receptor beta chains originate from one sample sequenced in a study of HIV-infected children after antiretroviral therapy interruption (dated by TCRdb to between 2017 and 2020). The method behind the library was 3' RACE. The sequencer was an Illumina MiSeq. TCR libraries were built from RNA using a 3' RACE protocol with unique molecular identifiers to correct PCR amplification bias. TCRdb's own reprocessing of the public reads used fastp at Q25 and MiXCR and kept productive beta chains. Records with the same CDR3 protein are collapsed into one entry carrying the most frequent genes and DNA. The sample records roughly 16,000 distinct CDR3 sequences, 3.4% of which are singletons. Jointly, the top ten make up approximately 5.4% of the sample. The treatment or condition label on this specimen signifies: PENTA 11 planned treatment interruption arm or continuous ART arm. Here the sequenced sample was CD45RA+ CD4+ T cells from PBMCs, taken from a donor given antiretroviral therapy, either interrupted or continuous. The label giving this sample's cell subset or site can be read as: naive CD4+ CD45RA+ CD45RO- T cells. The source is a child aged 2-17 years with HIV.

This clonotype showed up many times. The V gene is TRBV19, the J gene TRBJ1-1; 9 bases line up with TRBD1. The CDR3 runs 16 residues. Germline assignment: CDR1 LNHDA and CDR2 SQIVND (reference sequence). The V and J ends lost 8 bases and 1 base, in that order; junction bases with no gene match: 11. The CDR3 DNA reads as TGTGCCAGTGGGGGGGACAGGGAAATCAAGAACACTGAAGCTTTCTTT. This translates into CASGGDREIKNTEAFF.

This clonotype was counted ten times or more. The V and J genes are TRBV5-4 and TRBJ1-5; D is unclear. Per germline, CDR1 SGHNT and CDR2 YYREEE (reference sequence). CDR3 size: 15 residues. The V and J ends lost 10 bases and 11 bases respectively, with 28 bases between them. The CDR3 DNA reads TGTGCCGTACACCCCCAAACCGGGCCCCTGGGGACCCAGCATTTT. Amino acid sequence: CAVHPQTGPLGTQHF.

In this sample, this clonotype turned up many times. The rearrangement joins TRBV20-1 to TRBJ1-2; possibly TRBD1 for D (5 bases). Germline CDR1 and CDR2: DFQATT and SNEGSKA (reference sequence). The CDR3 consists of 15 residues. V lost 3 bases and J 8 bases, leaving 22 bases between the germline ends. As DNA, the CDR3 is TGCAGTGCTAGTGGACTTGGTGGGGGTCCGGGGGGCTACACCTTC. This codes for CSASGLGGGPGGYTF.

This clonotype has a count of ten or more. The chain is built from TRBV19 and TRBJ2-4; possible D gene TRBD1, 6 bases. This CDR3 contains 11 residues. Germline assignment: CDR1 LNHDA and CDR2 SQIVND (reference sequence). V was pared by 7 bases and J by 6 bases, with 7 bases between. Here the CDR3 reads CASTDRNIQYF. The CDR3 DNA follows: TGTGCCAGTACGGACAGAAACATTCAGTACTTC.

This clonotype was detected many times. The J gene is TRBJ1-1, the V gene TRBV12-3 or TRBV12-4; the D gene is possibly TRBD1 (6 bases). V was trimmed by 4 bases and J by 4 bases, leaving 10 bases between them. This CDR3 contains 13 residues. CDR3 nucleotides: TGTGCCAGCAGTTGGGGGCGAGGCACTGAAGCTTTCTTT. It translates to CASSWGRGTEAFF.

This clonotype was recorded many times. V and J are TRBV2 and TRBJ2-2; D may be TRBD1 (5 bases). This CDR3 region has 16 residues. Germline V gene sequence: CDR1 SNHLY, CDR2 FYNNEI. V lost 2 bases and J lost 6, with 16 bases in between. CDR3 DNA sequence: TGTGCCAGCAGTGAAACCGCCAGGGATAGGGCCGGGGAGCTGTTTTTT. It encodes CASSETARDRAGELFF.

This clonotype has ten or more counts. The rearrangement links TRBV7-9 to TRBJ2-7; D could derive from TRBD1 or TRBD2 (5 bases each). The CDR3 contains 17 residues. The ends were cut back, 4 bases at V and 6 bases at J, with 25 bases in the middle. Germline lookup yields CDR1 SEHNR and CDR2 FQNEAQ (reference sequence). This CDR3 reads CASSSPGPGRLGREQYF. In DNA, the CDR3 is TGTGCCAGCAGCTCGCCGGGACCCGGCCGTTTAGGGCGCGAGCAGTACTTC.

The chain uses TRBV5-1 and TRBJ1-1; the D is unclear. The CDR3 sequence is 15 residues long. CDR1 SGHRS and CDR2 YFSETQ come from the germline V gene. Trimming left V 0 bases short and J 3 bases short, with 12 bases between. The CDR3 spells CASSLVGIGDTEAFF. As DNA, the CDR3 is TGCGCCAGCAGCTTGGTTGGAATCGGAGACACTGAAGCTTTCTTT.